This T cell receptor beta chain was recovered during a study of blood T cell repertoires in COVID-19. Looking at the study overall: The United States, Italy and Spain provided the acute and convalescent COVID-19 samples.

TCRdb's table, derived via immunoSEQ multiplex PCR, lists solely in-frame clones and lacks some. The data contain roughly 89,000 clones, approximately 78% of them seen just once; the ten biggest clones take up about 16%. This CDR3 is built from 13 residues. The V end was cut by 0 bases, the J end by 4 bases, with 7 bases between. The germline gives CDR1 SGHRS, CDR2 YFSETQ. The sequencing sample was made of peripheral blood. This sequence joins TRBV5-1 and TRBJ2-5, with D possibly matching TRBD2 (6 bases). The TCR originated in a woman of 80 years or more with acute or convalescent COVID-19. This chain's CDR3 is CASSLEGLETQYF. The CDR3 nucleotides read TGCGCCAGCAGCTTGGAGGGACTAGAGACCCAGTACTTC.